The entry below gives a single T cell receptor beta chain sequence along with its context. Its target is not known. V was pared by 3 bases and J by 4 bases, with 20 bases between. The CDR3 is 17 residues long. Germline values: CDR1 SGHTA, CDR2 FQGTGA. Profiled with immunoSEQ multiplex PCR; TCRdb holds only in-frame clones, not every one. The sample includes 15,000 to 20,000 clones, more than 75% of them seen just once. The data belong to a study of somatic mutations in cytotoxic T cells in rheumatoid arthritis. The study's findings and limits: There were about an eighth of the 65 patients in whom the largest CD8+ clone exceeded 20% of CD8+ cells. It was in rheumatoid arthritis patients, but not in healthy controls, that CD8+ clonality increased with age.

This chain links TRBV7-3 with TRBJ2-3; D is tentatively TRBD1 or TRBD2 (6 bases each). This clonotype was obtained from an adult with rheumatoid arthritis. The sample comprised CD8+ T cells sorted from blood. CDR3 DNA: TGTGCCAGCAGCTTCCTCCCCGATAACGGGGGCGCAGATACGCAGTATTTT. The encoded protein is CASSFLPDNGGADTQYF.